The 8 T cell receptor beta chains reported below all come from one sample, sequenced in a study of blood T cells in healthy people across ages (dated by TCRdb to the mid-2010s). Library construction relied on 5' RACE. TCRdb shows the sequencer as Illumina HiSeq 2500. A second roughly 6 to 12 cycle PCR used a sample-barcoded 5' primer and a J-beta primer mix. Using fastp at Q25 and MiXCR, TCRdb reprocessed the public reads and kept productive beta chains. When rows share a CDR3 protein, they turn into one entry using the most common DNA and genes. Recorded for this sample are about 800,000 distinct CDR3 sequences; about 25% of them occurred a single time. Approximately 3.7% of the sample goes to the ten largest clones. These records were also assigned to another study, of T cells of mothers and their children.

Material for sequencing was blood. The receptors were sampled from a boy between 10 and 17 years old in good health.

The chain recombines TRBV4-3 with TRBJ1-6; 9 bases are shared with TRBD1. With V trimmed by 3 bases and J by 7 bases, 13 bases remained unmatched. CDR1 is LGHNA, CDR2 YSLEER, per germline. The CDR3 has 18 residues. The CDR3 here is CASSQGVQGAFLNSPLHF. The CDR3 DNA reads TGCGCCAGCAGCCAGGGTGTACAGGGGGCCTTCTTAAATTCACCCCTCCACTTT.

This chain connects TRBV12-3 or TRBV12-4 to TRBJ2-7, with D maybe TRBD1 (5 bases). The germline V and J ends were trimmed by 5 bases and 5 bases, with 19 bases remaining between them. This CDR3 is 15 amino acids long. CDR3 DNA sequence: TGTGCCAGCAGTGACAGAGGACCCAGTAACGACGAGCAGTACTTC. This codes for CASSDRGPSNDEQYF.

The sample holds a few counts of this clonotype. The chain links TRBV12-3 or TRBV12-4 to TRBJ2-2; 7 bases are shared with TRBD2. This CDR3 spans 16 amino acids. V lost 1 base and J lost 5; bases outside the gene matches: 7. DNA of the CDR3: TGTGCCAGCAGTTTAGGTCCGGGGCGGGGGACCGGGGAGCTGTTTTTT. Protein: CASSLGPGRGTGELFF.

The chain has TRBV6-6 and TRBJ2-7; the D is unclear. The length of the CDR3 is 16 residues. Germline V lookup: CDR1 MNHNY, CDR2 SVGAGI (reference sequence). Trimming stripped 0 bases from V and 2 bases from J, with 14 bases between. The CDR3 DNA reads TGTGCCAGCAGTTACTCCCCATGGGATTTAACCTACGAGCAGTACTTC. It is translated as CASSYSPWDLTYEQYF.

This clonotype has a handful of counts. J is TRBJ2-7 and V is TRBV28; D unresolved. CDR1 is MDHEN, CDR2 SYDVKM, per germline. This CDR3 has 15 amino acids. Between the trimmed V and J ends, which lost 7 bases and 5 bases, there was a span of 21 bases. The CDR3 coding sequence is TGTGCCAGCACCACAGCCCGGGCAGTTTGGAACGAGCAGTACTTC. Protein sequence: CASTTARAVWNEQYF.

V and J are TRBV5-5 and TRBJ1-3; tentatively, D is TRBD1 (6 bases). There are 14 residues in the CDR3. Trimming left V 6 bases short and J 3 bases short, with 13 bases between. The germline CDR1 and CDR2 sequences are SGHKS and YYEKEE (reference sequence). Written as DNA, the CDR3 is TGTGCCAGCATCGGGACAAGGAGTGGAAACACCATATATTTT. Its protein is CASIGTRSGNTIYF. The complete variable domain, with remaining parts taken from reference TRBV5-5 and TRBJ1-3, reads DAGVTQSPTHLIKTRGQQVTLRCSPISGHKSVSWYQQVLGQGPQFIFQYYEKEERGRGNFPDRFSARQFPNYSSELNVNALLLGDSALYLCASIGTRSGNTIYFGEGSWLTVV.

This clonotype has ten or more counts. CDR3 bases: TGTGCCAGCAGGCGCGGAGAGACCCAGTACTTC. Residues: CASRRGETQYF. The rearrangement joins TRBV6-2 or TRBV6-3 to TRBJ2-5; D unresolved. V was clipped by 6 bases and J by 4 bases, with 6 bases between them. The germline CDR1 and CDR2 sequences are MNHEY and SVGEGT. The length of the CDR3 is 11 residues.

The CDR3 DNA follows: TGCAGCGTTGAAGGGTGGAAGGTGGGCTTGGATACGCAGTATTTT. Translated: CSVEGWKVGLDTQYF. The rearrangement joins TRBV29-1 to TRBJ2-3; D not resolved. The V end lost 1 base, the J end lost 6 bases, and 17 bases lay between the germline ends. Germline lookup yields CDR1 SQVTM and CDR2 ANQGSEA. CDR3 length: 15 residues.